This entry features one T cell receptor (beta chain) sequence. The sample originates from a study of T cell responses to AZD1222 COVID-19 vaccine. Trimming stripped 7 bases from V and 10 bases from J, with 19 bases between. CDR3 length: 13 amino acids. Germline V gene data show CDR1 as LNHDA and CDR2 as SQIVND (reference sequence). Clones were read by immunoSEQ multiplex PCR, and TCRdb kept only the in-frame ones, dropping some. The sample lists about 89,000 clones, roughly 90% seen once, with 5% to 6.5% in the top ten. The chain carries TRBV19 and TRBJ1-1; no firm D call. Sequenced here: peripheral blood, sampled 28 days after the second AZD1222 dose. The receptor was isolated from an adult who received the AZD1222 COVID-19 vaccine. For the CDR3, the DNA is TGTGCCAGTAAGGACGGCCGGAGTTTAGGAGCTTTCTTT. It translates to CASKDGRSLGAFF.